The T cell receptor beta chain under discussion was sequenced for a study of blood T cells in healthy people across ages. Findings of the study overall: Significant beta diversity loss was already apparent by age approximately 40, declining roughly linearly.

Isolation per sample recovered at least 6 million PBMCs. As to this clonotype: Its antigen is as yet unknown.

The CDR3 runs to 14 residues. From germline, CDR1 is SNHLY and CDR2 FYNNEI. Trimming took off 9 bases at V and 5 bases at J, with 16 bases between the two ends. Through a sample-barcoded 5' primer and a J-beta primer mix, a second PCR was run for about 6 to 11 cycles. Every cDNA molecule carried a tag from a template-switch adaptor bearing 12 random nucleotides. MiXCR, run by TCRdb on the 5' RACE reads, gives a single entry per CDR3 protein. The sample comprises some 860,000 distinct CDR3 sequences, about 61% of which are singletons, and under 30% rests with the top ten. The TCR originated in a man aged 35-49 years in good health. The chain links TRBV2 to TRBJ1-4, with D unclear. Material: blood. For the CDR3, the DNA is TGTGCCAGTATTCTGGGCGCGATAAATGAAAAACTGTTTTTT. Amino acid sequence: CASILGAINEKLFF.